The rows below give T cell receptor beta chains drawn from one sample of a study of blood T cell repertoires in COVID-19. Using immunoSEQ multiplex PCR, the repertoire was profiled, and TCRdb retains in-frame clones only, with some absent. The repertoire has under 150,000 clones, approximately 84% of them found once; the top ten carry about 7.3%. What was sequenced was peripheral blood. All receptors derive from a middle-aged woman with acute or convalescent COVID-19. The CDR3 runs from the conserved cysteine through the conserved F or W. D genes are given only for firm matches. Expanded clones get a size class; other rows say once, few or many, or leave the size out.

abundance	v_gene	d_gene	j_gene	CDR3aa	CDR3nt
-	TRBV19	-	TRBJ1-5	CASRARGAGNQPQHF	TGTGCCAGTAGAGCCAGGGGAGCGGGCAATCAGCCCCAGCATTTT
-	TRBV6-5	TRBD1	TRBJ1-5	CASSQGVSNQPQHF	TGTGCCAGCAGTCAGGGGGTTAGCAATCAGCCCCAGCATTTT
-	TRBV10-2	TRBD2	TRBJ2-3	CASKTSGVRTDTQYF	TGCGCCAGCAAAACTAGCGGGGTACGCACAGATACGCAGTATTTT
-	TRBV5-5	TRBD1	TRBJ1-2	CASSSGTGGIYGYTF	TGTGCCAGCAGCTCCGGGACAGGGGGCATCTATGGCTACACCTTC
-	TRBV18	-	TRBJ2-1	CASSPPSYNEQFF	TGTGCCAGCTCACCCCCTTCTTACAATGAGCAGTTCTTC
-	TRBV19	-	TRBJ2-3	CASSILAGGSDTQYF	TGTGCCAGTAGTATCTTGGCGGGTGGTTCGGATACGCAGTATTTT
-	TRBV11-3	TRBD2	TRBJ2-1	CASSLEEGLAVYNEQFF	TGTGCCAGCAGCTTAGAGGAGGGACTAGCGGTCTACAATGAGCAGTTCTTC
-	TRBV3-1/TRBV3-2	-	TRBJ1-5	CASSTGLSNQPQHF	TGTGCCAGCAGTACAGGTTTAAGCAATCAGCCCCAGCATTTT
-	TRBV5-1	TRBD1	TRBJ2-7	CASSWTGSSAYEQYF	TGCGCCAGCAGCTGGACAGGGTCAAGCGCCTACGAGCAGTACTTC
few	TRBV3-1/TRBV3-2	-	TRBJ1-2	CASSTGSGYGYTF	TGTGCCAGCAGCACAGGGTCAGGCTATGGCTACACCTTC
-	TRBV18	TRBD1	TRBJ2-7	CASSPQGANEQYF	TGTGCCAGCTCGCCCCAGGGGGCCAACGAGCAGTACTTC
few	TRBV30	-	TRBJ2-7	CAWSVDRNYEQYF	TGTGCCTGGAGTGTCGACAGGAACTACGAGCAGTACTTC
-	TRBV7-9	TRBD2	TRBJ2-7	CASSPVLAGGPHEQYF	TGTGCCAGCAGCCCCGTGCTAGCGGGGGGGCCGCACGAGCAGTACTTC
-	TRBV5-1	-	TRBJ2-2	CASSLSAPLDTGELFF	TGCGCCAGCAGCCTCAGCGCCCCTTTGGACACCGGGGAGCTGTTTTTT
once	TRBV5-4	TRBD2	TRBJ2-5	CASSLKRGGTETQYF	TGTGCCAGCAGCTTAAAGCGGGGGGGAACGGAGACCCAGTACTTC